The source of this T cell receptor beta chain is a study of T-cell reconstitution after alpha-beta-depleted transplantation in children. Regarding the study as a whole: One year after transplant, T-cell counts and diversity came mostly from newly produced T cells.

This clonotype was seen ten or more times. As yet, its antigen is unknown. The CDR3 spans 15 residues. The germline V gene has CDR1 MGHDK and CDR2 SYGVNS. Trimming left V 4 bases short and J 0 bases short, with 11 bases between. Preparation of the TCRbeta library used unique molecular identifiers. In TCRdb, the PCR reads were re-called with MiXCR into one record per CDR3 protein. This table has tens of thousands of distinct CDR3 sequences, 4.9% appearing once. This TCR was sampled from a boy in the first two years of life who had a stem cell transplant for acute myeloid leukemia, so the T cells may come from the graft donor. The chain links TRBV25-1 to TRBJ2-3; weak D call: TRBD2 (5 bases). Material: PBMCs, mostly from graft donor cells, obtained 180 days after TCRalphabeta/CD19-depleted stem cell transplant. The CDR3 DNA sequence: TGTGCCAGCAGTGTCGGGATCTTTAGCACAGATACGCAGTATTTT. This codes for CASSVGIFSTDTQYF.